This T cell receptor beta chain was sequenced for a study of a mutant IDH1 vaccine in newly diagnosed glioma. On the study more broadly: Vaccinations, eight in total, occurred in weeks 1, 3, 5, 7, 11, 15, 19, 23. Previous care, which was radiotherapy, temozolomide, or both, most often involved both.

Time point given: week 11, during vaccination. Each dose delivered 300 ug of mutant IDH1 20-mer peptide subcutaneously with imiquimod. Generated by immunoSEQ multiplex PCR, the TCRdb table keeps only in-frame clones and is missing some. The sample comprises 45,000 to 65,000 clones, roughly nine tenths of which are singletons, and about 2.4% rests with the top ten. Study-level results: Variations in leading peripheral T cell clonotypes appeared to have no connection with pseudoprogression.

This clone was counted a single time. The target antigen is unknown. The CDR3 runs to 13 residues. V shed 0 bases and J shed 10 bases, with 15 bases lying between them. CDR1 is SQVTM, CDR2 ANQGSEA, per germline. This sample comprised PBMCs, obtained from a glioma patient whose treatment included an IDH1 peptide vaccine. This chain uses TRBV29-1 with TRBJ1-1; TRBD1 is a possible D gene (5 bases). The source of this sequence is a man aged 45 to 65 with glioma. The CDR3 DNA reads TGCAGCGTTGAAGATCGGGGCAGAGAGCGAGCTTTCTTT. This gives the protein CSVEDRGRERAFF.